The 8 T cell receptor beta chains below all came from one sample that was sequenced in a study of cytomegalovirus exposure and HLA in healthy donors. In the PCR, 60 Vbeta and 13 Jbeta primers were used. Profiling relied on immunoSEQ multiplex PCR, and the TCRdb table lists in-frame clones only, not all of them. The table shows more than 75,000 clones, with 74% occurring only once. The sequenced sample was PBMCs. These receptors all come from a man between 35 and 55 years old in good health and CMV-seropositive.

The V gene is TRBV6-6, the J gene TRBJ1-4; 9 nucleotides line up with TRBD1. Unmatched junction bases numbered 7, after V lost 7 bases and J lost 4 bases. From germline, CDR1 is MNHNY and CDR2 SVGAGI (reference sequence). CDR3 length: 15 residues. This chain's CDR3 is CASNSGTGFNEKLFF. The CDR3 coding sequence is TGTGCCAGCAACTCCGGGACAGGGTTTAATGAAAAACTGTTTTTT.

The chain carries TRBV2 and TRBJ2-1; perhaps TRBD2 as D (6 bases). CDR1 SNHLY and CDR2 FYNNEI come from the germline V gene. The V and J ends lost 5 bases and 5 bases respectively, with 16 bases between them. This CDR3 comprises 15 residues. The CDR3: CASSPRRESDNEQFF. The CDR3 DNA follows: TGTGCCAGCAGTCCCCGTCGGGAGTCCGACAATGAGCAGTTCTTC.

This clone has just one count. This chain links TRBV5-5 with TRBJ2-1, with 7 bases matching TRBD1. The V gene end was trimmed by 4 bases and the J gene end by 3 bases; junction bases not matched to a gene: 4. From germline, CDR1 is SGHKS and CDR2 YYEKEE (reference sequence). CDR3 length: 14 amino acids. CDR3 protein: CASSEGTVYNEQFF. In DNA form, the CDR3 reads TGTGCCAGCAGCGAAGGGACAGTCTACAATGAGCAGTTCTTC.

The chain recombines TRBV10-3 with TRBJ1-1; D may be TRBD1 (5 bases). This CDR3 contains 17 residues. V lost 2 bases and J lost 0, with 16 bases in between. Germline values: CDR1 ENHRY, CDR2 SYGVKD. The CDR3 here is CAISEGGTLVMNTEAFF. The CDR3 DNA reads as TGTGCCATCAGTGAGGGAGGGACGCTAGTAATGAACACTGAAGCTTTCTTT.

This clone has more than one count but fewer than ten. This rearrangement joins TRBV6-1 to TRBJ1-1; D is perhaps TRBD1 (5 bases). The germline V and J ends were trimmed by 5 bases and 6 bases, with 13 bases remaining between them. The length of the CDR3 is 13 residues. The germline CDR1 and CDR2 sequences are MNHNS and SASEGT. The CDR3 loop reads CASSLQGLAEAFF. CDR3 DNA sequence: TGTGCCAGCAGTTTGCAGGGTTTGGCTGAAGCTTTCTTT.

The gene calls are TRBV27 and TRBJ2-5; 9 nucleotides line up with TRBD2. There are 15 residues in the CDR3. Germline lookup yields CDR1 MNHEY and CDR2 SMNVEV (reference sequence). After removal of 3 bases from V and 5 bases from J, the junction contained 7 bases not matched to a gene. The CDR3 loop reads CASSFAGGPGETQYF. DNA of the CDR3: TGTGCCAGCAGTTTTGCGGGGGGGCCGGGGGAGACCCAGTACTTC.

CDR3 nucleotides: TGTGCCAGCAGTCAAAACAGGGGTTTGTACGAGCAGTACTTC. Its protein is CASSQNRGLYEQYF. This sequence joins TRBV7-6 and TRBJ2-7; TRBD1 matches at 7 bases. After removal of 6 bases from V and 4 bases from J, the junction contained 9 bases not matched to a gene. From germline, CDR1 is SGHVS and CDR2 FNYEAQ. There are 14 residues in the CDR3.

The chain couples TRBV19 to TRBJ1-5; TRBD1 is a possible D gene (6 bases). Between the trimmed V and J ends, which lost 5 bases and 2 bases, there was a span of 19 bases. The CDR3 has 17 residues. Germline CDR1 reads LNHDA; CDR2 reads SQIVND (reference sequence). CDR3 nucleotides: TGTGCCAGTAGTCTCTCGGCAGGGGAAGAGGGCAATCAGCCCCAGCATTTT. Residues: CASSLSAGEEGNQPQHF. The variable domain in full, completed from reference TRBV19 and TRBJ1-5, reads DGGITQSPKYLFRKEGQNVTLSCEQNLNHDAMYWYRQDPGQGLRLIYYSQIVNDFQKGDIAEGYSVSREKKESFPLTVTSAQKNPTAFYLCASSLSAGEEGNQPQHFGDGTRLSIL.